This T cell receptor (beta chain) was documented in a study of T cell changes during pregnancy in multiple sclerosis. The method was immunoSEQ multiplex PCR; TCRdb's version includes in-frame clones alone and lacks a portion of them. The sample gives fewer than 40,000 clones, around nine tenths of which show up once; around 0.4% is in the top ten. The sample here was CD4+ T cells from peripheral blood mononuclear cells, taken in the second trimester of pregnancy. The clonotype was recovered from a female donor in good health, enrolled as a control in a pregnancy study.

The CDR3 is CASSQAKGVQFF. CDR3 bases: TGTGCCAGCAGCCAAGCGAAGGGGGTTCAGTTCTTC. The V and J genes are TRBV14 and TRBJ2-1; D is perhaps TRBD1 (6 bases). The CDR3 is 12 residues long. V was cut by 1 base and J by 13 bases, with 11 bases left in between. The germline V gene encodes CDR1 SGHDN and CDR2 FVKESK.